This T cell receptor beta chain was documented in a study of T-cell memory formation after mild COVID-19. Study details: Among the donors, TCR clusters were largely specific to each donor.

V was pared by 3 bases and J by 5 bases, with 9 bases of the junction left unmatched. Germline V gene lookup returns CDR1 KGHDR and CDR2 SFDVKD. The CDR3 length is 17 residues. TCR alpha and TCR beta cDNA libraries carrying sample barcodes and UMIs came from 5'RACE with constant-segment primers. TCRdb reanalysed the 5' RACE reads using MiXCR and keeps one entry per CDR3 protein. The table records approximately 500,000 distinct CDR3 sequences, roughly 23% of them present only once. This clonotype showed up many times. The antigen remains undetermined. Study-wide points: Later expanders leaned toward CD4+, whereas clones contracting from day 15 to 85 were balanced CD4/CD8. Pre-infection memory showed some responding clones, and this suggested that cross-reactive memory joined.

The chain combines TRBV24-1 with TRBJ2-5; 12 bases are shared with TRBD1. Sequencing was performed on PBMCs or a T cell subset sorted from them (not recorded which). This clonotype was obtained from an adult woman who had mild COVID-19 (a few samples of this study predate the infection). Cell type and time point are not known. The CDR3 DNA is TGTGCCACCAGTGATGGGTTTGGGACAGGGGGCTTGGAGACCCAGTACTTC. Its translation: CATSDGFGTGGLETQYF.